This is a list of T cell receptor beta chains from one sample in a study of immune evolution from preneoplasia to lung adenocarcinoma. TCRdb's table, derived via immunoSEQ multiplex PCR, lists solely in-frame clones and lacks some. The table has roughly 35,000 clones, roughly four fifths seen once; the top ten hold under 7.5%. The sample consisted of FFPE invasive lung adenocarcinoma tissue. The source of these receptors is a person aged 60 to 70 with lung adenocarcinoma. Both conserved end residues are trimmed from each CDR3.

V gene | CDR3 protein
TRBV5-1 | ASSPSRGTYEQY
TRBV28 | ASRPGLAGSGQF
TRBV6-6 | ANRRTADQDQPQH
TRBV27 | ASSRASSSYEQY
TRBV19 | ASSIPGRKQY
TRBV11-3 | ASSWRAGDYNEQF
TRBV7-2 | ASSLAWGLAPGELF
TRBV12-5 | ASAPDRAMRQPQH
TRBV9 | ASSGTAGELF
TRBV4-1 | ASSQDRWTDFYGYT
TRBV18 | ASSPGDLSTDTQY
TRBV10-2 | ASSESRKTYNEQF
TRBV28 | ASSLLRVYEQY
TRBV2 | ASRRGGTSVTGELF
TRBV27 | ASSSRLAVTQY
TRBV14 | ASSQDWGTDTQY
TRBV6-1 | ASSDPGTGGDEQY
TRBV14 | ASSRPDRETGELF
TRBV2 | ASKGTGGETQY
TRBV6-6 | ASRETSGRATDTQY
TRBV4-2 | ASSQDAGYEQF
TRBV25-1 | ASSARDSNSYEQY
TRBV6-1 | ASSEPAGWGEQY
TRBV5-4 | ASSLDRANYGYT
TRBV27 | ASSPRGSGIWF
TRBV5-1 | ASSLNPRNTEAF
TRBV7-8 | ASVQLIGELF
TRBV19 | ASSIAWGANTGELF
TRBV19 | ASSPSRGQLYGYT
TRBV11-2 | ASSIPPYGAVYNEQF
TRBV2 | ASTFDRAVGTEAF
TRBV29-1 | SVTGTGSYEQY
TRBV2 | ASREESSYEQY
TRBV9 | ASSVGTLSGNTIY
TRBV9 | ATSVGSGGPGANVLT
TRBV18 | ASSPVLVRGNEQF
TRBV5-1 | ASSSSGGVYGYT
TRBV10-3 | ATRDRVSNQPQH
TRBV25-1 | ASNSEGGLGEKLF